These 9 T cell receptor beta chains were all obtained from the same sample, sequenced in a study of beta chain features in type 1 diabetes. Their antigens are not known. What was sequenced were expressed TCRB transcripts, since all of the isolated RNA had been reverse transcribed. TCRdb's table, derived via immunoSEQ multiplex PCR, lists solely in-frame clones and lacks some. The top ten hold 0.45% to 0.65% of the sample, which has roughly 400,000 clones, 9.5% to 10% seen once. Study-level points and caveats: Shortening of TCRB CDR3s, moderate but significant, appeared in all four CD4+ subsets of Type 1 diabetes patients.

Sample: central memory CD4+ T cells from blood. The receptors come from a young man with type 1 diabetes.

This clone was recorded a few times. The gene calls are TRBV5-1 and TRBJ2-1, with TRBD1 as a possible D gene (5 bases). V was cut by 4 bases and J by 8 bases, with 16 bases left in between. This CDR3 spans 14 amino acids. The V gene's germline CDR1 is SGHRS and CDR2 YFSETQ. The CDR3 DNA reads as TGCGCCAGCAGCCCGGAACCAGGGTCGGATGAGCAGTTCTTC. This sequence encodes CASSPEPGSDEQFF. Full variable domain (missing parts from reference TRBV5-1 and TRBJ2-1): KAGVTQTPRYLIKTRGQQVTLSCSPISGHRSVSWYQQTPGQGLQFLFEYFSETQRNKGNFPGRFSGRQFSNSRSEMNVSTLELGDSALYLCASSPEPGSDEQFFGPGTRLTVL.

This clone was counted a few times. The chain uses TRBV18 and TRBJ2-3; TRBD1 agrees at 9 bases. Germline V gene sequence: CDR1 KGHSH, CDR2 LQKENI. The CDR3 spans 15 residues. V dropped 6 bases and J dropped 1; count of bases not matched to a gene: 5. This CDR3 is CASSPDRGGTDTQYF. The CDR3 DNA sequence: TGTGCCAGCTCCCCGGACAGGGGCGGCACAGATACGCAGTATTTT.

The chain uses TRBV4-1 and TRBJ1-5, with TRBD1 matching 7 bases. Trimming took 0 bases from V and 7 from J; bases not matched to a gene: 12. Germline CDR1 MGHRA, CDR2 YSYEKL. CDR3 length: 17 residues. CDR3 sequence reads: CASSQDFNRGRGQPQHF. CDR3 sequence (DNA): TGCGCCAGCAGCCAAGATTTTAACAGGGGAAGGGGGCAGCCCCAGCATTTT.

This rearrangement joins TRBV25-1 to TRBJ1-2; D not certain. V dropped 1 base and J dropped 4 bases, with 13 bases sitting between them. The CDR3 consists of 15 residues. Germline V gene data show CDR1 as MGHDK and CDR2 as SYGVNS. CDR3 nucleotide sequence: TGTGCCAGCAGTGAATTCGTTGAGGGAACCTATGGCTACACCTTC. Translation gives CASSEFVEGTYGYTF.

The chain links TRBV11-2 to TRBJ1-5; 9 nucleotides match TRBD1. The CDR3 covers 15 residues. The trim removed 5 bases at V and 7 bases at J, leaving 9 bases unmatched. Germline-derived CDR1 and CDR2 are SGHAT and FQNNGV. The CDR3 region is CASSPNRGQGQPQHF. In DNA, the CDR3 is TGTGCCAGCAGCCCGAACAGGGGGCAGGGCCAGCCCCAGCATTTT.

The sample holds a few counts of this clone. The V and J genes are TRBV7-3 and TRBJ1-1; D ambiguous. The CDR3 runs to 13 residues. V lost 7 bases and J 0 bases, leaving 9 bases between the germline ends. Germline V lookup: CDR1 SGHTA, CDR2 FQGTGA. CDR3 amino acids: CASKGQVNTEAFF. In nucleotides, the CDR3 is TGTGCCAGCAAAGGGCAGGTGAACACTGAAGCTTTCTTT.

The rearrangement joins TRBV21-1 to TRBJ2-3; no check of the table's D call, TRBD1, against the DNA was made. TRBV21-1 is termed a pseudogene. The CDR3 has 19 amino acids. The DNA of the CDR3 is TGTGCCAGCACTCCACGAAAGGACAGGGGCGCGGGGGGCCCAGATACGCAGTATTTT. Translating gives CASTPRKDRGAGGPDTQYF.

About this clone: Given a much more abundant clone one base away, this may be a read error. The chain's CDR3 is CASSLRDTQYF. CDR3 nucleotides: TGTGCCAGCAGCCTCAGAGATACGCAGTATTTT. The chain has TRBV4-2 and TRBJ2-3; D gene ambiguous. V lost 4 bases and J 5 bases, leaving 4 bases between the germline ends. The germline V gene encodes CDR1 LGHNA and CDR2 YNFKEQ. The CDR3 length is 11 residues.

This clone was counted between two and nine times. The chain links TRBV5-1 to TRBJ1-1; D not resolved. The CDR3 runs 14 residues. V was shortened by 4 bases and J by 4 bases, with 14 bases between the two germline ends. In germline, CDR1 is SGHRS, CDR2 YFSETQ. CDR3 DNA sequence: TGCGCCAGCAGCACCGTAATGGGGAGCACTGAAGCTTTCTTT. Protein product: CASSTVMGSTEAFF.